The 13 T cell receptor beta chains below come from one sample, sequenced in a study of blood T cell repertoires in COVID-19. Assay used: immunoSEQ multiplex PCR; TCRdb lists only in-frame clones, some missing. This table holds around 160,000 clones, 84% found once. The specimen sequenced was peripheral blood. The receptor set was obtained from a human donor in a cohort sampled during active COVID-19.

The CDR3 bases are TGCGCCAGCAGCCAAGGGCCGACTGGGGAAAAACTGTTTTTT. This gives the protein CASSQGPTGEKLFF. The chain carries TRBV4-3 and TRBJ1-4; D is unclear. Trimming removed 1 base at V and 8 bases at J, with 11 bases between. The CDR3 sequence is 14 residues long. Germline loops: CDR1 LGHNA, CDR2 YSLEER.

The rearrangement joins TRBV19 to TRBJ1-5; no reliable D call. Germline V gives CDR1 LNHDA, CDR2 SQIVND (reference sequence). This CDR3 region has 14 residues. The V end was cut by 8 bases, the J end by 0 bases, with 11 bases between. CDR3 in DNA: TGTGCCAGTGGCGGCGGATATAGCAATCAGCCCCAGCATTTT. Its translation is CASGGGYSNQPQHF.

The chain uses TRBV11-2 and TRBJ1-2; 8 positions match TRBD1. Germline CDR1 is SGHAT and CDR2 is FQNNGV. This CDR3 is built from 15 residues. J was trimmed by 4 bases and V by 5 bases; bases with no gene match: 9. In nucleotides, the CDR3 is TGTGCCAGCAGCCCTACCGACAGGGGAGTCTATGGCTACACCTTC. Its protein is CASSPTDRGVYGYTF.

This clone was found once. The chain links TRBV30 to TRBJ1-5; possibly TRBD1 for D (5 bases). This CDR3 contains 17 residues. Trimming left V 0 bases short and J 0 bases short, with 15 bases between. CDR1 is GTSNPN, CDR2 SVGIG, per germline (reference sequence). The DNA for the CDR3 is TGTGCCTGGAGTGTGGCCCGGGGGGGTTATAGCAATCAGCCCCAGCATTTT. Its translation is CAWSVARGGYSNQPQHF.

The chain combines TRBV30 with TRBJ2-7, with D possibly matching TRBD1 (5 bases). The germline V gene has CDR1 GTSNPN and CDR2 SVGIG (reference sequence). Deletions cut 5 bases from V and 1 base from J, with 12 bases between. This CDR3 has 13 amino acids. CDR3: CAWAQGRSYEQYF. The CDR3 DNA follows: TGTGCCTGGGCCCAGGGCAGGTCCTACGAGCAGTACTTC.

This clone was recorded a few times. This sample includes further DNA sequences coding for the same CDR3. CDR3 in amino acids: CASSLVGGWNYGYTF. The CDR3 region has the DNA TGTGCCAGCAGCTTAGTTGGAGGGTGGAACTATGGCTACACCTTC. This sequence joins TRBV11-2 and TRBJ1-2; D unresolved. The CDR3 is 15 amino acids. The germline V gene encodes CDR1 SGHAT and CDR2 FQNNGV. V lost 1 base and J 2 bases, leaving 11 bases between the germline ends. The entire variable domain, with the rest obtained from reference TRBV11-2 and TRBJ1-2, is as follows: EAGVAQSPRYKIIEKRQSVAFWCNPISGHATLYWYQQILGQGPKLLIQFQNNGVVDDSQLPKDRFSAERLKGVDSTLKIQPAKLEDSAVYLCASSLVGGWNYGYTFGSGTRLTVV.

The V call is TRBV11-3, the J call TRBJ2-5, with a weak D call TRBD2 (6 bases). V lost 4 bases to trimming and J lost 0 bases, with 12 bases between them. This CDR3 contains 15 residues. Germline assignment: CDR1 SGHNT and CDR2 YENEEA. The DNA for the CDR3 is TGTGCCAGCAGCTCTTTTGGGGAGGACCAAGAGACCCAGTACTTC. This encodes CASSSFGEDQETQYF.

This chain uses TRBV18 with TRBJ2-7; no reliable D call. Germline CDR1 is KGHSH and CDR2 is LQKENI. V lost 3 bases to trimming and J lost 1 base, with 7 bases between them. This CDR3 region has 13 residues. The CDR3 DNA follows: TGTGCCAGCTCACCCCCCGGGTCCTACGAGCAGTACTTC. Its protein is CASSPPGSYEQYF.

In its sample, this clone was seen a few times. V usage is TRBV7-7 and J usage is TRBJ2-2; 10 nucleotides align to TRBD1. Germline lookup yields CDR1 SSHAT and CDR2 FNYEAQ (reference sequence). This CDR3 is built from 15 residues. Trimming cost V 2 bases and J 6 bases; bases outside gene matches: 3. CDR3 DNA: TGTGCCAGCAGCTTACGGACAGGGGGTCCCGGGGAGCTGTTTTTT. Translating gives CASSLRTGGPGELFF.

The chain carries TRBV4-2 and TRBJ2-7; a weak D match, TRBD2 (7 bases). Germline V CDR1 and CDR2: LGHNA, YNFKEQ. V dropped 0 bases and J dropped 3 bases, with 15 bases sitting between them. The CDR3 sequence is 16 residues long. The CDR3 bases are TGTGCCAGCAGCCAAGATAGGTGGGGGGGCGACTACGAGCAGTACTTC. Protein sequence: CASSQDRWGGDYEQYF.

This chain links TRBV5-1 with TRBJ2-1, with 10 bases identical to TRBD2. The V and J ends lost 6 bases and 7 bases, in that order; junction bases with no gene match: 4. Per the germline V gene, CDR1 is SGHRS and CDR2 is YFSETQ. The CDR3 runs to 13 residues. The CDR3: CASMGLAPNEQFF. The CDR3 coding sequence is TGCGCCAGCATGGGACTAGCGCCAAATGAGCAGTTCTTC.

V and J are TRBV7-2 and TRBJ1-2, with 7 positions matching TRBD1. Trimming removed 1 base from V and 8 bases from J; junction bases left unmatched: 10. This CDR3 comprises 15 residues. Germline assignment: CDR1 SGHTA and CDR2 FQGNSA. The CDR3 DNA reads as TGTGCCAGCAGCTTAGGTCACGGGACAGCCTGGGGCTACACCTTC. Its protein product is CASSLGHGTAWGYTF.

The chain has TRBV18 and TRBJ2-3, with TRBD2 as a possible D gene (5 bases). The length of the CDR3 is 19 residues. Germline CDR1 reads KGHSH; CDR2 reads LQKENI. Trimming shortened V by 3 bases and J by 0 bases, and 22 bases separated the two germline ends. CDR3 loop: CASSPARGLSPGSTDTQYF. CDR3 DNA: TGTGCCAGCTCACCCGCCCGCGGACTTTCCCCCGGCAGCACAGATACGCAGTATTTT.